The sample holds a few counts of the clone carrying this T cell receptor (beta chain). The antigen remains undetermined. This entry comes from a study of blood T cells in healthy people across ages. Study conclusions and caveats: Roughly linear declines in TCR beta diversity per million T cells occurred with age.

Through a sample-barcoded 5' primer and a J-beta primer mix, a second PCR was run for roughly 6 to 11 cycles. A template-switch adaptor containing 12 random nucleotides labeled each cDNA molecule. One entry per CDR3 protein results from TCRdb running MiXCR on the 5' RACE reads. The table shows 540,000 or so distinct CDR3 sequences, with roughly 48% occurring only once. The germline V gene has CDR1 SGHRS and CDR2 YFSETQ. V lost 0 bases, J lost 2 bases, and 3 bases stayed unmatched. The CDR3 has 15 amino acids. The sequenced material came from blood. The receptor comes from a man older than 75 in good health. The genes are TRBV5-1 and TRBJ2-3; 7 bases fit TRBD1. The CDR3, as DNA: TGCGCCAGCAGCTTGGGTGGGACAGACACAGATACGCAGTATTTT. Its translation is CASSLGGTDTDTQYF.